This T cell receptor (beta chain) derives from a study of T cell repertoires in cytomegalovirus infection. For the study at large: CMV infection plus the matching HLA type was flagged by public TCR beta signatures.

This clonotype has more than one count but fewer than ten. Its antigen is as yet unknown. Whole-study results and caveats: Totalled public TCR beta family frequency picked out people who carried CMV plus the relevant HLA. The ex vivo response was dominated by HLA-C-restricted CMV-specific TCR beta clonotypes.

In TCRdb, the reads were re-called with MiXCR into one record per CDR3 protein. The table has approximately 320,000 distinct CDR3 sequences, over 7.5% seen once; the top ten hold approximately 4.7%. The germline V gene encodes CDR1 MNHEY and CDR2 SVGEGT. The trim removed 6 bases at V and 4 bases at J, leaving 4 bases unmatched. The CDR3 extends over 13 amino acids. The sequenced sample consisted of PBMCs. This TCR came from a human donor in good health (CMV status not recorded). Some clones in this sample may be carry-over from other donors' samples. The chain combines TRBV6-2 or TRBV6-3 with TRBJ2-7; 9 positions agree with TRBD2. The CDR3 loop reads CASSSGRRYEQYF. The CDR3 DNA follows: TGTGCCAGCAGCAGCGGGAGGAGGTACGAGCAGTACTTC.